This is a list of T cell receptor beta chains from one sample in a study of T cell repertoires in cytomegalovirus infection. TCRdb re-analysed the reads in MiXCR, keeping a single row per CDR3 protein. The data contain some 900,000 distinct CDR3 sequences, 32% of them singletons. Their specific antigens are unknown. The sequencing here drew on cultured CD8+ T cells from PBMCs, taken from culture after CMV antigen stimulation. These receptors all come from a human donor in good health (CMV status not recorded). Some clones in this sample may be carry-over from other donors' samples. The CDR3 runs from the conserved cysteine through the conserved F or W. Each record gives: V gene, J gene, D gene, clone size, CDR3 protein, CDR3 DNA. The D gene is left open where the match is weak. Clone size is not always given. Where it is, it says once, few, many or a class for expanded clones.

V: TRBV7-2; J: TRBJ1-2; D: .; size: many; CDR3: CASSLGPGGIDYGYTF; DNA: TGTGCCAGCAGCTTAGGGCCGGGGGGGATTGACTATGGCTACACCTTC
V: TRBV19; J: TRBJ2-1; D: .; size: .; CDR3: CASSLGKNNEQFF; DNA: TGTGCCAGTAGTCTCGGAAAGAACAATGAGCAGTTCTTC
V: TRBV2; J: TRBJ1-1; D: .; size: few; CDR3: CAWGRGTEAFF; DNA: TGTGCCTGGGGGAGGGGCACTGAAGCTTTCTTT
V: TRBV19; J: TRBJ2-1; D: .; size: few; CDR3: CASKPGTLTWSSYNEQFF; DNA: TGTGCCAGCAAACCCGGGACACTAACCTGGAGCTCCTACAATGAGCAGTTCTTC
V: TRBV7-6; J: TRBJ2-5; D: TRBD2; size: .; CDR3: CASSLESGGLETQYF; DNA: TGTGCCAGCAGCTTAGAAAGCGGGGGGCTGGAGACCCAGTACTTC
V: TRBV9; J: TRBJ1-3; D: TRBD1; size: .; CDR3: CASSAPGQGRGGNTIYF; DNA: TGTGCCAGCAGCGCCCCGGGACAGGGACGGGGCGGAAACACCATATATTTT
V: TRBV6-5; J: TRBJ2-1; D: .; size: .; CDR3: CASSYSWQYNEQFF; DNA: TGTGCCAGCAGTTACTCGTGGCAGTACAATGAGCAGTTCTTC
V: TRBV6-6; J: TRBJ2-5; D: .; size: few; CDR3: CASRFPTQETQYF; DNA: TGTGCCAGCCGTTTTCCAACTCAAGAGACCCAGTACTTC
V: TRBV6-1; J: TRBJ2-3; D: .; size: .; CDR3: CASSELPGQRDTQYF; DNA: TGTGCCAGCAGTGAACTCCCAGGGCAGAGAGATACGCAGTATTTT
V: TRBV7-2; J: TRBJ2-5; D: .; size: many; CDR3: CASSPWGRETQYF; DNA: TGTGCCAGCAGCCCCTGGGGGAGAGAGACCCAGTACTTC
V: TRBV12-3/TRBV12-4; J: TRBJ2-7; D: .; size: few; CDR3: CASSFTLDIPYEQYF; DNA: TGTGCCAGCAGTTTTACCCTAGACATACCCTACGAGCAGTACTTC
V: TRBV12-3/TRBV12-4; J: TRBJ2-7; D: .; size: .; CDR3: CASSLEQIYEQYF; DNA: TGTGCCAGCAGTTTAGAACAGATCTACGAGCAGTACTTC
V: TRBV19; J: TRBJ2-4; D: .; size: .; CDR3: CASSISRTAKNIQYF; DNA: TGTGCCAGTAGTATAAGTCGAACTGCCAAAAACATTCAGTACTTC
V: TRBV7-2; J: TRBJ2-3; D: TRBD2; size: .; CDR3: CASSLAGLVGGTSTDTQYF; DNA: TGTGCCAGCAGCTTAGCGGGACTAGTGGGGGGGACTAGCACAGATACGCAGTATTTT
V: TRBV19; J: TRBJ2-3; D: TRBD2; size: .; CDR3: CASSIPGTNIGDTQYF; DNA: TGTGCCAGTAGTATCCCAGGGACTAATATAGGAGATACGCAGTATTTT
V: TRBV12-3/TRBV12-4; J: TRBJ2-7; D: .; size: few; CDR3: CASSPTAGGYEQYF; DNA: TGTGCCAGCAGTCCGACGGCAGGGGGGTACGAGCAGTACTTC
V: TRBV7-4; J: TRBJ2-3; D: TRBD1; size: .; CDR3: CASSRRDRALVTDTQYF; DNA: TGTGCCAGCAGCCGCCGGGACAGGGCTCTGGTAACAGATACGCAGTATTTT
V: TRBV7-8; J: TRBJ2-3; D: .; size: many; CDR3: CASSLAYGGLTDTQYF; DNA: TGTGCCAGCAGCTTAGCGTACGGGGGCCTCACAGATACGCAGTATTTT
V: TRBV5-5; J: TRBJ1-3; D: .; size: .; CDR3: CASSADGASGNTIYF; DNA: TGTGCCAGCAGCGCCGACGGAGCCTCTGGAAACACCATATATTTT
V: TRBV29-1; J: TRBJ1-2; D: .; size: few; CDR3: CSVGPGAPGGNYGYTF; DNA: TGCAGCGTCGGACCCGGGGCCCCGGGGGGTAACTATGGCTACACCTTC
V: TRBV7-9; J: TRBJ2-6; D: TRBD1; size: many; CDR3: CASSPKMGQGEWFSGANVLTF; DNA: TGTGCCAGCAGCCCCAAAATGGGACAGGGGGAGTGGTTCTCTGGGGCCAACGTCCTGACTTTC
V: TRBV7-9; J: TRBJ1-1; D: .; size: many; CDR3: CASSFAPEAFF; DNA: TGTGCCAGCAGCTTTGCACCTGAAGCTTTCTTT
V: TRBV29-1; J: TRBJ2-1; D: TRBD1; size: .; CDR3: CSGDRGRIDEQFF; DNA: TGCAGCGGGGACAGGGGGCGAATTGATGAGCAGTTCTTC
V: TRBV12-5; J: TRBJ1-2; D: TRBD1; size: once; CDR3: CASGQGQAVGYTF; DNA: TGTGCTAGTGGTCAGGGACAGGCGGTAGGCTACACCTTC
V: TRBV7-6; J: TRBJ1-3; D: .; size: few; CDR3: CASSPAGGSGNTIYF; DNA: TGTGCCAGCAGCCCCGCGGGGGGGTCTGGAAACACCATATATTTT
V: TRBV7-9; J: TRBJ1-1; D: .; size: .; CDR3: CASSSEDSAEAFF; DNA: TGTGCCAGCAGCTCGGAGGATTCAGCTGAAGCTTTCTTT
V: TRBV6-5; J: TRBJ2-7; D: TRBD2; size: few; CDR3: CASSLSGAMYEQYF; DNA: TGTGCCAGCAGCCTCAGCGGGGCCATGTACGAGCAGTACTTC
V: TRBV12-3/TRBV12-4; J: TRBJ2-3; D: TRBD1; size: .; CDR3: CASSEDRVVADTQYF; DNA: TGTGCCAGCAGTGAGGACAGGGTGGTAGCAGATACGCAGTATTTT
V: TRBV5-5; J: TRBJ2-1; D: .; size: .; CDR3: CASSTAGTSYNEQFF; DNA: TGTGCCAGCAGCACCGCCGGGACATCCTACAATGAGCAGTTCTTC
V: TRBV4-2; J: TRBJ2-5; D: TRBD2; size: few; CDR3: CASSQEGSGVQETQYF; DNA: TGTGCCAGCAGCCAAGAAGGTAGCGGGGTGCAAGAGACCCAGTACTTC
V: TRBV6-1; J: TRBJ1-6; D: .; size: once; CDR3: CASSGEISYNSPLHF; DNA: TGTGCCAGCAGTGGTGAGATCTCCTATAATTCACCCCTCCACTTT
V: TRBV9; J: TRBJ1-2; D: TRBD1; size: few; CDR3: CASSVGDRGKDGYTF; DNA: TGTGCCAGCAGCGTAGGGGACAGGGGGAAGGATGGCTACACCTTC
V: TRBV24-1; J: TRBJ1-4; D: TRBD1; size: .; CDR3: CATKATGEGEKLFF; DNA: TGTGCCACCAAAGCGACAGGGGAAGGCGAAAAACTGTTTTTT
V: TRBV12-3/TRBV12-4; J: TRBJ2-2; D: TRBD2; size: few; CDR3: CASRSTSGGYTGELFF; DNA: TGTGCCAGCAGGTCGACTAGCGGGGGCTACACCGGGGAGCTGTTTTTT
V: TRBV29-1; J: TRBJ2-7; D: TRBD2; size: .; CDR3: CSVRGGYEQYF; DNA: TGCAGCGTACGCGGGGGCTACGAGCAGTACTTC
V: TRBV12-3/TRBV12-4; J: TRBJ1-4; D: .; size: .; CDR3: CASSLVGGEEELFF; DNA: TGTGCCAGCAGTTTGGTCGGTGGGGAGGAAGAACTGTTTTTT
V: TRBV2; J: TRBJ1-4; D: .; size: few; CDR3: CASRRENEKLFF; DNA: TGTGCCAGCCGACGGGAAAATGAAAAACTGTTTTTT
V: TRBV4-1; J: TRBJ2-1; D: .; size: .; CDR3: CASSHDGTGSYNEQFF; DNA: TGCGCCAGCAGCCACGACGGTACTGGGTCTTACAATGAGCAGTTCTTC
V: TRBV7-6; J: TRBJ2-3; D: TRBD1; size: once; CDR3: CANSPLRKGDGTGRTDTQYF; DNA: TGTGCCAACAGCCCGCTACGAAAAGGGGATGGGACAGGGAGGACAGATACGCAGTATTTT
V: TRBV7-2; J: TRBJ2-5; D: .; size: many; CDR3: CASSLGGYPQETQYF; DNA: TGTGCCAGCAGCTTAGGCGGCTATCCCCAGGAGACCCAGTACTTC
V: TRBV7-3; J: TRBJ1-1; D: .; size: few; CDR3: CASSLSGGVNTEAFF; DNA: TGTGCCAGCAGCTTAAGTGGCGGGGTGAACACTGAAGCTTTCTTT
V: TRBV12-3/TRBV12-4; J: TRBJ1-1; D: .; size: .; CDR3: CASSFRGKCMNTEAFF; DNA: TGTGCCAGCAGTTTTAGGGGTAAGTGCATGAACACTGAAGCTTTCTTT
V: TRBV12-3/TRBV12-4; J: TRBJ1-1; D: TRBD1; size: many; CDR3: CASSSLQGMNTEAFF; DNA: TGTGCCAGCAGCTCTTTACAGGGGATGAACACTGAAGCTTTCTTT
V: TRBV20-1; J: TRBJ1-1; D: TRBD1; size: once; CDR3: CSAETGQALVGTEAFF; DNA: TGCAGTGCTGAGACGGGACAGGCCTTAGTGGGCACTGAAGCTTTCTTT
V: TRBV6-6; J: TRBJ2-1; D: TRBD2; size: once; CDR3: CASSYSYPAGGPGNEQFF; DNA: TGTGCCAGCAGTTACTCGTACCCAGCGGGGGGGCCGGGGAATGAGCAGTTCTTC
V: TRBV7-9; J: TRBJ2-7; D: .; size: .; CDR3: CASSPPLRAFGEQYF; DNA: TGTGCCAGCAGCCCCCCCTTACGGGCCTTCGGCGAGCAGTACTTC
V: TRBV28; J: TRBJ1-5; D: .; size: .; CDR3: CASLSTGVDTGQPQHF; DNA: TGTGCCAGCCTTTCTACCGGGGTAGATACCGGTCAGCCCCAGCATTTT
V: TRBV6-1; J: TRBJ2-3; D: .; size: .; CDR3: CASSESDGGEGTDTQYF; DNA: TGTGCCAGCAGTGAATCTGACGGCGGGGAGGGCACAGATACGCAGTATTTT
V: TRBV9; J: TRBJ2-1; D: .; size: few; CDR3: CASSGLTNEQFF; DNA: TGTGCCAGCAGCGGCCTAACCAATGAGCAGTTCTTC
V: TRBV7-9; J: TRBJ1-2; D: .; size: .; CDR3: CASKLGQSGYTF; DNA: TGTGCCAGCAAACTAGGGCAGAGCGGCTACACCTTC
V: TRBV20-1; J: TRBJ1-6; D: .; size: .; CDR3: CSARDRHGGTNSPLHF; DNA: TGCAGTGCTAGAGATCGTCACGGGGGTACGAATTCACCCCTCCACTTT
V: TRBV7-6; J: TRBJ2-5; D: .; size: few; CDR3: CASSPPGGRETQYF; DNA: TGTGCCAGCAGCCCCCCTGGTGGTCGGGAGACCCAGTACTTC
V: TRBV20-1; J: TRBJ2-2; D: .; size: few; CDR3: CSASRFEGTGELFF; DNA: TGCAGTGCTAGTAGATTTGAGGGTACCGGGGAGCTGTTTTTT
V: TRBV6-5; J: TRBJ2-1; D: TRBD2; size: few; CDR3: CASSYTAGDSYNEQFF; DNA: TGTGCCAGCAGTTACACGGCGGGGGACTCCTACAATGAGCAGTTCTTC
V: TRBV12-5; J: TRBJ2-3; D: .; size: .; CDR3: CASGPDYDGTDTQYF; DNA: TGTGCTAGTGGTCCCGACTACGACGGGACAGATACGCAGTATTTT
V: TRBV19; J: TRBJ2-1; D: .; size: few; CDR3: CASTPAGDHNEQFF; DNA: TGTGCCAGTACCCCAGCAGGGGATCACAATGAGCAGTTCTTC
V: TRBV20-1; J: TRBJ1-2; D: TRBD1; size: few; CDR3: CSAPRRDRVNYGYTF; DNA: TGCAGTGCTCCGAGGAGGGACAGGGTTAACTATGGCTACACCTTC
V: TRBV10-1; J: TRBJ2-1; D: TRBD2; size: .; CDR3: CASSESCSGLAEYNEQFF; DNA: TGCGCCAGCAGTGAGTCGTGTTCGGGACTAGCGGAATACAATGAGCAGTTCTTC
V: TRBV7-6; J: TRBJ2-1; D: .; size: .; CDR3: CANSLVLGQGGSNNLGQFF; DNA: TGTGCCAACAGCTTAGTCTTGGGCCAGGGTGGATCCAACAATTTGGGGCAGTTCTTC
V: TRBV7-6; J: TRBJ2-1; D: .; size: few; CDR3: CASSPGDGSYNEQFF; DNA: TGTGCCAGCAGCCCTGGGGACGGCTCCTACAATGAGCAGTTCTTC